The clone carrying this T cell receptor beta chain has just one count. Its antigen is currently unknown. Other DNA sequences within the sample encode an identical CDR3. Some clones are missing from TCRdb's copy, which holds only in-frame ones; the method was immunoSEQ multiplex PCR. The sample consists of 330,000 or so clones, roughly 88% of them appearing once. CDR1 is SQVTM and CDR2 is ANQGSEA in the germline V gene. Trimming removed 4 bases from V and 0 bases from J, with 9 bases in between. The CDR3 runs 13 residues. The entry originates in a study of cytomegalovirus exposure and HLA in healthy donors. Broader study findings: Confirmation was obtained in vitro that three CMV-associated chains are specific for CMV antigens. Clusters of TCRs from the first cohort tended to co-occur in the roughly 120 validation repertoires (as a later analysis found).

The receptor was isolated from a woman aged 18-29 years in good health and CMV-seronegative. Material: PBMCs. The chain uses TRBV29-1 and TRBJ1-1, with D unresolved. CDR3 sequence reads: CSVVRTMNTEAFF. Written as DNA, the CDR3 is TGCAGCGTTGTCAGGACTATGAACACTGAAGCTTTCTTT.